This TCR beta chain emerged from a study of blood T cell repertoires in COVID-19. In the study overall: The United States, Italy and Spain supplied acute and convalescent COVID-19 samples. In each case, the material was cDNA or gDNA derived from T cells, B-cell-depleted T cells, or PBMCs.

Authors' methods: Reference gene primer amplification gave estimated nucleated cell counts. Produced via immunoSEQ multiplex PCR; TCRdb's table is partial and in-frame only. That table supplies the V and J calls and clone size; D and trimming were determined from the DNA. Of approximately 37,000 clones in the sample, 80% to 90% were seen once. The CDR3 totals 18 residues. Trimming took 2 bases from V and 6 from J, leaving 23 bases between them. Per the germline V gene, CDR1 is MDHEN and CDR2 is SYDVKM. The chain employs TRBV28 and TRBJ2-1, with D perhaps matching TRBD2 (6 bases). Sequencing used peripheral blood. The receptor's source is a human donor in a cohort sampled during active COVID-19. Written as DNA, the CDR3 is TGTGCCAGCAGTTTAAGGTTGGGGCTAGCGAGTTGGGGCAATGAGCAGTTCTTC. Encoded protein: CASSLRLGLASWGNEQFF.